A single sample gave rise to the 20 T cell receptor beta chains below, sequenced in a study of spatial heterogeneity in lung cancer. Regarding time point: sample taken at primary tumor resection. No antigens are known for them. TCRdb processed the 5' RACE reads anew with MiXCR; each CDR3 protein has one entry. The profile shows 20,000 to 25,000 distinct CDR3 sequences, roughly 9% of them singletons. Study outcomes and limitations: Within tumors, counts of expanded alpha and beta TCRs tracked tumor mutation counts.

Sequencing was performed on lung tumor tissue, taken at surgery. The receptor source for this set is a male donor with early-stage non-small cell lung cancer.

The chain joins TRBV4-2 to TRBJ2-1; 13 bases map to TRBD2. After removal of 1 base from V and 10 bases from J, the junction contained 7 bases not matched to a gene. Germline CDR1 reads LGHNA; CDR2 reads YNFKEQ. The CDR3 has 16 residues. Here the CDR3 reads CASSQGGTSGRGEQFF. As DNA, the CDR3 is TGTGCCAGCAGCCAAGGCGGCACTAGCGGGAGGGGAGAGCAGTTCTTC.

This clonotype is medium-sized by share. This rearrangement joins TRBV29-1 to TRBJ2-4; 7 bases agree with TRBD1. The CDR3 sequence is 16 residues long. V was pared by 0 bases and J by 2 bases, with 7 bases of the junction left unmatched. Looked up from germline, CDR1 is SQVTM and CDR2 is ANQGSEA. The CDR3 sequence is CSVEERGGATKNIQYF. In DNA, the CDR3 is TGCAGCGTTGAAGAACGAGGGGGCGCTACCAAAAACATTCAGTACTTC.

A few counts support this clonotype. CDR3 sequence reads: CASRTSGSRDTQYF. DNA of the CDR3: TGCGCCAGCAGGACTAGCGGGAGTAGAGATACGCAGTATTTT. The chain carries TRBV10-2 and TRBJ2-3; 12 bases fit TRBD2. This CDR3 region has 14 residues. Trimming at V came to 6 bases and at J to 5 bases, leaving 3 bases not matched to a gene. Looked up from germline, CDR1 is WSHSY and CDR2 is SAAADI.

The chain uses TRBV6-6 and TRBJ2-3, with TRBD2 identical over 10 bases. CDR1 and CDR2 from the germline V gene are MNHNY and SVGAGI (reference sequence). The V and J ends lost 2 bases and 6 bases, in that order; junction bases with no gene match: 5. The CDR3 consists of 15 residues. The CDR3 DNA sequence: TGTGCCAGCAGTTACAGAGCGGGGGGGCCGGATACGCAGTATTTT. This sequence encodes CASSYRAGGPDTQYF.

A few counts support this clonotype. CDR3 nucleotides: TGTGCCAGTAGTATTCGATTGACCGGGGAGCTGTTTTTT. It specifies CASSIRLTGELFF. This chain links TRBV19 with TRBJ2-2; D ambiguous. With 3 bases removed from V and 5 bases from J, the gap between germline ends came to 7 bases. The CDR3 has 13 amino acids. Germline assignment: CDR1 LNHDA and CDR2 SQIVND (reference sequence).

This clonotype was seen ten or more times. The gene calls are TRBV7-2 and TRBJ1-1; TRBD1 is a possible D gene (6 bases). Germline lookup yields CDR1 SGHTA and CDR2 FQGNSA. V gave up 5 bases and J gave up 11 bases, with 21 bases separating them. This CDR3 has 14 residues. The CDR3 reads CASSPPRDNAKAFF. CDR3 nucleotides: TGTGCCAGCAGCCCCCCACGGGACAACGCGAAGGCTTTCTTT.

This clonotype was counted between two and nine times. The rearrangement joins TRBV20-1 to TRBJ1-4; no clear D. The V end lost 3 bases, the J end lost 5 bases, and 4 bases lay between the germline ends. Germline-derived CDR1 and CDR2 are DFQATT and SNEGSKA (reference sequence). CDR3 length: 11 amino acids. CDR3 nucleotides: TGCAGTGCTAGGGAAAATGAAAAACTGTTTTTT. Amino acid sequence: CSARENEKLFF.

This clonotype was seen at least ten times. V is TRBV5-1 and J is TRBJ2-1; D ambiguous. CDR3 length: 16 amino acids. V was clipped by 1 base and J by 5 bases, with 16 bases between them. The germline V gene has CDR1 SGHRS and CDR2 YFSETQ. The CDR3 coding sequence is TGCGCCAGCAGCTTGCGCAACCAAAAGATCCACAATGAGCAGTTCTTC. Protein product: CASSLRNQKIHNEQFF.

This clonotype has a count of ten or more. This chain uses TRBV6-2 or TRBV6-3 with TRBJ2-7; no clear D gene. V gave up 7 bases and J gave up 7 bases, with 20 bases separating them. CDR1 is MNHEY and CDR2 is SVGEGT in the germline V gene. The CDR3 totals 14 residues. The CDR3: CASTPGVSVREQYF. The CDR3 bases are TGTGCCAGCACCCCTGGGGTTTCCGTTCGAGAGCAGTACTTC.

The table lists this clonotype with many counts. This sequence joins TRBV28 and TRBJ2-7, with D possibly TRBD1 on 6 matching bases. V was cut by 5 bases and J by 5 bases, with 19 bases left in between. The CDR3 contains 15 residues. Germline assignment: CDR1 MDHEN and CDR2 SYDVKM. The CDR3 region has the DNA TGTGCCAGCAGTGTACTGGACAGCCGTTCCGACGAGCAGTACTTC. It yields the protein CASSVLDSRSDEQYF.

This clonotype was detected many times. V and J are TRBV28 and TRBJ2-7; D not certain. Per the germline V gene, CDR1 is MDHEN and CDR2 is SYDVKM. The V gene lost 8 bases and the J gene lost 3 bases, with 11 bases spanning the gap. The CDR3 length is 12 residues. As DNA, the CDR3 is TGTGCCAGCTGGGCGGTAGACTACGAGCAGTACTTC. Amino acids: CASWAVDYEQYF.

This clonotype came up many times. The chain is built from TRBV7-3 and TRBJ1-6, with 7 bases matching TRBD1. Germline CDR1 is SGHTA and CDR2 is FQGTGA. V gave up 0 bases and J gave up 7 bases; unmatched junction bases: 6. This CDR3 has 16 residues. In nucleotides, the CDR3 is TGTGCCAGCAGCTTAACGCGACAGGGCGGCAATTCACCCCTCCACTTT. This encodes CASSLTRQGGNSPLHF.

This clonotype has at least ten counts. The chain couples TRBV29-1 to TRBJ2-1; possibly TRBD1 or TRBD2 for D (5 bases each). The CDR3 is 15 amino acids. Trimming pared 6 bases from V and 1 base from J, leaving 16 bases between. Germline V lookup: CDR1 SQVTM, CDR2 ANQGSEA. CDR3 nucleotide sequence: TGCAGCGTCGCATCGGGACGCAGTTCCTACAATGAGCAGTTCTTC. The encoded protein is CSVASGRSSYNEQFF.

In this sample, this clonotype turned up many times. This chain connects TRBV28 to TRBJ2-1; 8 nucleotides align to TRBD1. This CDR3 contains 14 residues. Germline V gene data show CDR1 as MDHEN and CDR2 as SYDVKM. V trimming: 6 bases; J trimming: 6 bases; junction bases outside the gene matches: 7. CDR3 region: CASSPGQGINEQFF. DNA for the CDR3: TGTGCCAGCAGCCCTGGACAGGGCATCAATGAGCAGTTCTTC. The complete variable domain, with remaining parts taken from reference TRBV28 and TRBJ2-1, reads DVKVTQSSRYLVKRTGEKVFLECVQDMDHENMFWYRQDPGLGLRLIYFSYDVKMKEKGDIPEGYSVSREKKERFSLILESASTNQTSMYLCASSPGQGINEQFFGPGTRLTVL.

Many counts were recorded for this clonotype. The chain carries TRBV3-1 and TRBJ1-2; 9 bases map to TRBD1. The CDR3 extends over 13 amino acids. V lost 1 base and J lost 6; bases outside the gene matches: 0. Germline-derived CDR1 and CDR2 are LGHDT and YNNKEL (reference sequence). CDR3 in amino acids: CASSQGTGDGYTF. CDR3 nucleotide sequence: TGTGCCAGCAGCCAAGGGACAGGGGATGGCTACACCTTC.

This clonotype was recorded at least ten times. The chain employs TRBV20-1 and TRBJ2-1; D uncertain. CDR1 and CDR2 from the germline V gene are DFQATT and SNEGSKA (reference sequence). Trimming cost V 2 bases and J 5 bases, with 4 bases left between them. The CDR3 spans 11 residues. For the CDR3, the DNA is TGCAGTGCTAGAAGAAACAATGAGCAGTTCTTC. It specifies CSARRNNEQFF.

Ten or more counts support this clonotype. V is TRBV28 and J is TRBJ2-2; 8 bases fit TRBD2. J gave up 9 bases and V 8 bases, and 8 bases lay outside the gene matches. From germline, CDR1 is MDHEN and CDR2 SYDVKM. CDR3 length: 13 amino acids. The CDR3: CASRPGGPRELFF. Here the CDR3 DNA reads TGTGCCAGCCGCCCGGGGGGGCCGCGGGAGCTGTTTTTT.

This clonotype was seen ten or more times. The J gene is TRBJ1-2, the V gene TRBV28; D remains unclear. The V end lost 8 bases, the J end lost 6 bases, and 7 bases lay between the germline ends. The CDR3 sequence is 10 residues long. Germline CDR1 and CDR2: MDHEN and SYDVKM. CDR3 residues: CASWNNGYTF. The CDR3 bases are TGTGCCAGCTGGAACAATGGCTACACCTTC.

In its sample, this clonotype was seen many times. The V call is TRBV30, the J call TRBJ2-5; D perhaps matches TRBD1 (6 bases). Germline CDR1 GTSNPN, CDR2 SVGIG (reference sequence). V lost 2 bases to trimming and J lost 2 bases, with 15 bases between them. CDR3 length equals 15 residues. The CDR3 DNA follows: TGTGCCTGGAGTCTTAGGACAGCGATACAAGAGACCCAGTACTTC. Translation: CAWSLRTAIQETQYF.

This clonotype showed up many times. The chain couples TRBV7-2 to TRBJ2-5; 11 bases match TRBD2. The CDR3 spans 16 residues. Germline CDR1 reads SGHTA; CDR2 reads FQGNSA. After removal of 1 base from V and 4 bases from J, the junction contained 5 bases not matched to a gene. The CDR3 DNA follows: TGTGCCAGCAGCTTAGGCGGGACTAGCGGCCTAGAGACCCAGTACTTC. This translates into CASSLGGTSGLETQYF.